What follows are 19 T cell receptor beta chains derived from one specimen sequenced in a study of cytomegalovirus exposure and HLA in healthy donors. Both 60 Vbeta primers and 13 Jbeta primers went into the PCR. Some clones are missing from TCRdb's copy, which holds only in-frame ones; the method was immunoSEQ multiplex PCR. The sample carries 90,000 to 110,000 clones, less than 85% recorded once. Specimen: PBMCs. These receptor sequences come from a man aged 35 to 55 in good health and CMV-seropositive.

V and J are TRBV5-1 and TRBJ1-1, with D tentatively TRBD1 (6 bases). The CDR3 extends over 13 amino acids. Germline CDR1 and CDR2: SGHRS and YFSETQ. With 3 bases removed from V and 8 bases from J, the gap between germline ends came to 14 bases. The chain's CDR3 is CASSSGAGAEAFF. The CDR3 bases are TGCGCCAGCAGCTCAGGGGCAGGGGCAGAAGCTTTCTTT.

This clone showed up just once. V is TRBV7-8 and J is TRBJ2-5; 8 positions agree with TRBD1. The length of the CDR3 is 14 residues. The junction had 4 bases not matched to a gene; V was cut back by 3 bases and J by 4 bases. CDR1 SGHVS and CDR2 FQNEAQ come from the germline V gene. Here the CDR3 DNA reads TGTGCCAGCAGCTTGTACAGGGGGACAGAGACCCAGTACTTC. Protein: CASSLYRGTETQYF.

In this sample, this clone turned up a few times. J is TRBJ2-2 and V is TRBV5-4, with D uncertain. V lost 5 bases to trimming and J lost 1 base, with 9 bases between them. CDR1 SGHNT and CDR2 YYREEE come from the germline V gene (reference sequence). The CDR3 covers 14 residues. In nucleotides, the CDR3 is TGTGCCAGCAGTTCCGTCGGGAACACCGGGGAGCTGTTTTTT. It translates to CASSSVGNTGELFF.

DNA for the CDR3: TGTGCCAGCAGCCAGGGACTAGCGTTGAATGAGCAGTTCTTC. Its translation is CASSQGLALNEQFF. The chain links TRBV7-2 to TRBJ2-1, with 10 nucleotides matching TRBD2. This CDR3 is 14 amino acids long. From germline, CDR1 is SGHTA and CDR2 FQGNSA. The trim removed 5 bases at V and 7 bases at J, leaving 5 bases unmatched.

This chain connects TRBV19 to TRBJ2-1; D may be TRBD2 (6 bases). The CDR3 loop spans 15 amino acids. Trimming stripped 7 bases from V and 3 bases from J, with 16 bases between. From germline, CDR1 is LNHDA and CDR2 SQIVND (reference sequence). CDR3: CASTPLATYYNEQFF. CDR3 bases: TGTGCCAGTACCCCTCTAGCGACCTACTACAATGAGCAGTTCTTC.

The CDR3: CASSLDRRQEQFF. The CDR3 region has the DNA TGTGCCAGCAGCTTAGACCGGCGACAGGAGCAGTTCTTC. The V call is TRBV11-3, the J call TRBJ2-1; tentative D call: TRBD1 (5 bases). V was cut by 0 bases and J by 10 bases, with 10 bases left in between. CDR1 is SGHNT and CDR2 is YENEEA in the germline V gene. The CDR3 extends over 13 amino acids.

V gene TRBV28 combines with J gene TRBJ2-3, with 10 bases aligning to TRBD1. The CDR3 runs to 16 residues. Germline values: CDR1 MDHEN, CDR2 SYDVKM. The J segment lost 4 bases and the V segment lost 6 bases, leaving 10 bases of the junction unmatched. CDR3 DNA: TGTGCCAGCAGCGACCCGGGACAGGGGTGGGCAGATACGCAGTATTTT. Protein: CASSDPGQGWADTQYF. Filled out from reference TRBV28 and TRBJ2-3, the complete variable domain reads DVKVTQSSRYLVKRTGEKVFLECVQDMDHENMFWYRQDPGLGLRLIYFSYDVKMKEKGDIPEGYSVSREKKERFSLILESASTNQTSMYLCASSDPGQGWADTQYFGPGTRLTVL.

The chain uses TRBV7-9 and TRBJ2-5; D possibly corresponds to TRBD2 (5 bases). The V gene's germline CDR1 is SEHNR and CDR2 FQNEAQ (reference sequence). Trimming left V 2 bases short and J 2 bases short, with 12 bases between. CDR3 length equals 15 residues. CDR3 region: CASSLSETTQETQYF. The DNA for the CDR3 is TGTGCCAGCAGCTTATCCGAGACTACACAAGAGACCCAGTACTTC.

Regarding this clone: A much larger clone differs from this one at a single base, so this may be a read error. V usage is TRBV6-5 and J usage is TRBJ2-2; D is unclear. CDR1 MNHEY and CDR2 SVGAGI come from the germline V gene. This CDR3 region has 12 residues. Trimming left V 6 bases short and J 1 base short, with 3 bases between. CDR3 nucleotides: TGTGCCAGCAGGCGGAACACCGGGGAGCTGTTTTTT. As protein: CASRRNTGELFF.

The V gene is TRBV7-2, the J gene TRBJ1-4; D is possibly TRBD1 (5 bases). Per germline, CDR1 SGHTA and CDR2 FQGNSA. The germline V and J ends were trimmed by 5 bases and 4 bases, with 14 bases remaining between them. The CDR3 is 15 amino acids. CDR3 sequence: CASSPEGRYNEKLFF. CDR3 coding DNA: TGTGCCAGCAGCCCGGAGGGACGGTATAATGAAAAACTGTTTTTT.

This chain links TRBV19 with TRBJ2-4; 7 bases align to TRBD2. This CDR3 spans 13 amino acids. The J segment lost 8 bases and the V segment lost 3 bases, leaving 4 bases of the junction unmatched. CDR1 and CDR2 (germline): LNHDA, SQIVND (reference sequence). The CDR3 DNA is TGTGCCAGTAGTATTCGTCGGGGGGACATTCAGTACTTC. Residues: CASSIRRGDIQYF.

The table lists this clone with a few counts. The chain uses TRBV5-5 and TRBJ1-2; D is perhaps TRBD1 (5 bases). CDR3 length equals 13 residues. Germline CDR1 reads SGHKS; CDR2 reads YYEKEE (reference sequence). Trimming took 4 bases from V and 5 from J, leaving 12 bases between them. The CDR3 loop is CASSASQGYGYTF. The CDR3 DNA is TGTGCCAGCAGCGCGAGCCAGGGATATGGCTACACCTTC.

This clone was seen more than once but under ten times. This chain connects TRBV4-2 to TRBJ2-5, with 7 bases aligning to TRBD2. Germline CDR1 reads LGHNA; CDR2 reads YNFKEQ. Trimming took 1 base from V and 6 from J; bases not matched to a gene: 8. This CDR3 is 15 amino acids long. The CDR3 reads CASSQGGSTVKTQYF. CDR3 nucleotide sequence: TGTGCCAGCAGCCAAGGCGGGAGTACGGTGAAGACCCAGTACTTC.

This chain connects TRBV11-2 to TRBJ1-1; possible D gene TRBD1, 5 bases. Germline CDR1 reads SGHAT; CDR2 reads FQNNGV. The CDR3 length is 13 residues. V gave up 5 bases and J gave up 2 bases, with 9 bases separating them. The CDR3 is CASSIQGNTEAFF. The CDR3 bases are TGTGCCAGCAGCATTCAGGGTAACACTGAAGCTTTCTTT. Full variable domain (outside the CDR3, taken from reference TRBV11-2 and TRBJ1-1): EAGVAQSPRYKIIEKRQSVAFWCNPISGHATLYWYQQILGQGPKLLIQFQNNGVVDDSQLPKDRFSAERLKGVDSTLKIQPAKLEDSAVYLCASSIQGNTEAFFGQGTRLTVV.

This clone occurred once. This chain joins TRBV27 and TRBJ2-2; 12 positions agree with TRBD2. Germline trimming cut 5 bases from V and 5 bases from J; bases unmatched to any gene: 9. Germline V CDR1 and CDR2: MNHEY, SMNVEV (reference sequence). The CDR3 is 17 residues long. CDR3: CASSPTSGSPRTGELFF. The CDR3 nucleotides read TGTGCCAGCAGTCCGACTAGCGGGAGCCCCAGGACCGGGGAGCTGTTTTTT.

The V and J genes are TRBV7-3 and TRBJ1-3; 7 nucleotides agree with TRBD1. The CDR3 has 15 amino acids. Trimming took 4 bases from V and 0 from J; bases not matched to a gene: 3. Per germline, CDR1 SGHTA and CDR2 FQGTGA. The CDR3 DNA reads as TGTGCCAGCAGCTCACAGGGGCACTCTGGAAACACCATATATTTT. Its translation is CASSSQGHSGNTIYF.

The chain carries TRBV5-4 and TRBJ1-4; D not certain. With 0 bases removed from V and 5 bases from J, the gap between germline ends came to 8 bases. Germline V gives CDR1 SGHNT, CDR2 YYREEE (reference sequence). The CDR3 has 14 amino acids. The CDR3 loop reads CASSLGVLNEKLFF. The CDR3 region has the DNA TGTGCCAGCAGCTTGGGAGTCCTCAATGAAAAACTGTTTTTT.

The chain uses TRBV2 and TRBJ2-5; 10 bases are shared with TRBD2. CDR1 and CDR2 from the germline V gene are SNHLY and FYNNEI. Germline trimming cut 11 bases from V and 4 bases from J; bases unmatched to any gene: 13. The CDR3 runs to 15 residues. The CDR3 sequence: CAATTASGSGETQYF. The CDR3 coding sequence is TGTGCCGCAACGACGGCTAGCGGGAGTGGAGAGACCCAGTACTTC. Combining the CDR3 with reference TRBV2 and TRBJ2-5 gives the whole variable domain EPEVTQTPSHQVTQMGQEVILRCVPISNHLYFYWYRQILGQKVEFLVSFYNNEISEKSEIFDDQFSVERPDGSNFTLKIRSTKLEDSAMYFCAATTASGSGETQYFGPGTRLLVL.

V is TRBV9 and J is TRBJ2-7; TRBD2 matches 15 bases. J gave up 3 bases and V 3 bases, and 10 bases lay outside the gene matches. Germline V gives CDR1 SGDLS, CDR2 YYNGEE. The CDR3 is made up of 18 amino acids. This chain's CDR3 is CASSGRTGTSGRSYEQYF. The DNA of the CDR3 is TGTGCCAGCAGCGGAAGAACCGGGACTAGCGGGAGGAGCTACGAGCAGTACTTC.